The clone carrying this T cell receptor (beta chain) showed up just a few times. What it recognizes is unknown. This sample is drawn from a study of T-cell memory formation after mild COVID-19. Study-level background: TCR clusters were largely donor specific.

The V end lost 4 bases, the J end lost 2 bases, and 12 bases lay between the germline ends. Germline loops: CDR1 SQVTM, CDR2 ANQGSEA. CDR3 size: 14 residues. Each CDR3 protein gets one entry after TCRdb re-called the 5' RACE reads with MiXCR. This sample has tens of thousands of distinct CDR3 sequences; about 15% occur once, and the top ten carry around two fifths. Study-wide points: Within pre-infection memory, some responding clones were found, suggesting cross-reactive memory joined. Contracting clones localized mainly to CM and EM when CD4+ and mainly to EMRA when CD8+. The second-wave clones peaking on day 37 were not confirmed as SARS-CoV-2-specific.

The chain joins TRBV29-1 to TRBJ2-1, with no clear D. The sequencing input was PBMCs or a T cell subset sorted from them (not recorded which). The receptor's source is a man aged 18 to 29 who had mild COVID-19 (a few samples of this study predate the infection). Cell type and time point are not known. CDR3 amino acids: CSVGQARAYNEQFF. DNA of the CDR3: TGCAGCGTTGGGCAGGCCAGAGCCTACAATGAGCAGTTCTTC.